This note documents a single T cell receptor beta chain sequence. Its specific antigen is unknown. No quality values exist for individual bases; no much larger clone is one base distant. The sample is drawn from a study of PD-1 blockade in classical Hodgkin lymphoma (dated by TCRdb to the early 2020s). For context, the study as a whole: Nivolumab dosing was 3 mg/kg intravenously every 2 weeks, continuing until either disease progression or unacceptable toxicity. The study used CyTOF and TCR beta sequencing to define a peripheral blood immune signature of response to PD-1 blockade in classical Hodgkin lymphoma. Summary of the overall study and its limitations: Patients starting nivolumab less than 1 year after ASCT had lower diversity and were excluded from later analyses to avoid confounding by immune reconstitution. Trial patients achieving complete response had baseline diversity similar to newly diagnosed patients, whereas partial responders and progressors had significantly lower diversity. The study was limited to a single clinical trial cohort, and causes of repertoire differences, possibly disease activity or prior therapy, remained undefined. Baseline TCR diversity was reported to be lower in newly diagnosed patients than in healthy donors, and even lower in relapsed/refractory patients. By C4D1, a significant rise was seen in CD4+ TCR diversity but not in CD8+ TCR diversity (p=0.0027 vs p=0.16), and the rise was most apparent among complete responders (p=0.02).

V and J are truncated by 0 bases and 5 bases respectively, leaving an intervening sequence of 10 bases. Counted from cysteine to phenylalanine, this CDR3 has 13 amino acids. The read is trimmed to its CDR3 DNA, 39 bases read in frame from base 1. From a lookup of the germline V gene (reference sequence), CDR1 and CDR2 are GTSNPN and SVGIG. Genomic DNA was extracted with the Qiagen DNeasy kit from unsorted PBMCs and from negatively selected CD4+ and CD8+ fractions. Using primers that anneal to V and J segments, immunoSEQ multiplex PCR amplified the TCR beta CDR3 regions. A synthetic immune receptor repertoire was used to minimize amplification bias, and remaining bias was computationally removed after sequencing. Per the source publication's procedure: Custom Python scripts were used to quantify repertoire diversity as the Shannon entropy index. The unsorted, CD4+ and CD8+ repertoires were each analyzed separately, with the exception of combined analyses, where CD4+ and CD8+ sequences were merged in silico. Clonal expansion was defined as a frequency increase of at least 2-fold after treatment compared with C1D1, and clones undetected at baseline were assigned a pseudocount of 0.5. Singleton clones were defined as clones with 0 or 1 copy at C1D1, and non-singleton clones were defined as clones with 2 or more copies. Clones expanded in unsorted samples were assigned a CD4+, CD8+ or unknown annotation through matching of protein sequences in sorted samples from the same patient. Wilcoxon tests on paired samples were used to test changes in diversity from C1D1 to C4D1. TCRdb carries this immuneACCESS record with in-frame sequences only. Its versions omit some clonotypes, under half of them owing to an unresolved V gene in the studies checked, with the rest unexplained. The V and J calls and the clone size are those of that table, but D and trimming were determined from the DNA. The sample table records just over 60,000 clones; roughly 88% of these occur just once. About an eighth of the sample comes from the top ten.

The time point label of this sample denotes: cycle 1 day 1 (C1D1), immediately before nivolumab initiation. Every trial patient had relapsed after autologous stem cell transplantation, and cohorts A, B and C differed in prior brentuximab vedotin exposure. The trial cohort was composed of approximately 60 patients with relapsed/refractory classical Hodgkin lymphoma, for whom complete response, partial response or progressive disease was recorded as best overall response. In the multi-cohort phase II CheckMate 205 trial, trial patients received single-agent nivolumab. An independent review committee assessed best overall response by applying the 2007 International Working Group response criteria. PBMCs from the trial were collected at three points: immediately before nivolumab initiation (C1D1), and during therapy at cycle 2 day 1 and cycle 4 day 1. After peripheral blood was drawn into 8 mL Vacutainer Cell Preparation Tubes, PBMCs were isolated by centrifugation and then cryopreserved.

The rearrangement combines TRBV30 with TRBJ2-5, and possibly TRBD2, on 5 matching bases. The TCR comes from a human donor with classical Hodgkin lymphoma. This material consisted of peripheral blood mononuclear cells (PBMCs), taken at baseline. The sequenced DNA: TGTGCCTGGAGTGTCCCTGGCGGGGAGACCCAGTACTTC. Translated, it reads CAWSVPGGETQYF. Joined to the reference TRBV30 and TRBJ2-5 proteins, this CDR3 gives the full variable domain: SQTIHQWPATLVQPVGSPLSLECTVEGTSNPNLYWYRQAAGRGLQLLFYSVGIGQISSEVPQNLSASRPQDRQFILSSKKLLLSDSGFYLCAWSVPGGETQYFGPGTRLLVL.